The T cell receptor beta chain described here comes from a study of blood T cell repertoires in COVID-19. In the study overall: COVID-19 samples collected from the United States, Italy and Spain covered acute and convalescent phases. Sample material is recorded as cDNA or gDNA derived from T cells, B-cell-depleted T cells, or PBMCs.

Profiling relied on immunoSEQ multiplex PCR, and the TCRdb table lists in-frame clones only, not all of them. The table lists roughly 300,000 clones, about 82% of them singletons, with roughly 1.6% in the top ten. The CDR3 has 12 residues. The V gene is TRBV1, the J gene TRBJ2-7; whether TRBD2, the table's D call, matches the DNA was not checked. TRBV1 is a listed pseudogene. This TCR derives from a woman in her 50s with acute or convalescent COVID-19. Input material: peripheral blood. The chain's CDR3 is CTSKLALGEQYF. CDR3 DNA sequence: TGCACCAGCAAGCTAGCTCTCGGCGAGCAGTACTTC.